What follows is one T cell receptor beta chain and its context. Its antigen is unknown. No much larger clone exists at a distance of one base, and base qualities are not known. Its CDR3 holds 15 amino acids, cysteine through phenylalanine. Only the CDR3 part of the read is kept: 45 bases, read in frame from the first base. CDR1 and CDR2 are read off the germline V gene as SNHLY and FYNNEI. Trimming costs V 7 bases and J 9 bases, and their ends lie 22 bases apart. The cohort was made up of roughly 670 healthy bone marrow donors. Cohort members were all nominally healthy when sampled, although unrecorded immune exposures were likely present. The donor was CMV seronegative and belonged to the group of under 400 seronegative cohort members. A peripheral blood sample was provided by each donor, and peripheral blood mononuclear cells were used for TCR beta sequencing. The Qiagen DNeasy Blood Extraction Kit was used to extract genomic DNA from the blood cell samples.

Library preparation was by the immunoSEQ multiplex PCR assay. For the multiplex PCR, a mixture combining 60 forward primers for TCR Vbeta segments and 13 reverse primers for TCR Jbeta segments was used. A multiplex PCR assay on genomic DNA amplified the CDR3 region of rearranged TCR beta genes. Amplified TCR beta libraries were sequenced as 87-base-pair reads on the Illumina HiSeq System. The paper's processing steps were these. A later analysis tallied 75 million to 95 million unique TCR beta chains across the roughly 610 repertoires, and some 10 million of those chains were shared by two or more donors. Raw reads were error-corrected and collapsed into unique sequences by a nearest-neighbor algorithm in which closely related sequences were merged to remove PCR and sequencing errors. V, D and J gene segments were assigned by aligning CDR3 sequences to IMGT reference sequences. For a sequence to be retained, a match of at least six nucleotides was required to both a V gene segment and a J gene segment. Rearrangements were classified as productive when the CDR3 lacked stop codons and remained in frame with V and J, and all other rearrangements were classified as non-productive. Following IMGT convention, CDR3 was defined as the stretch from the second conserved V-encoded cysteine up to the conserved J-encoded phenylalanine. The earlier analysis of about 640 of the donors excluded any sequence lacking an unambiguous match to a single V gene segment. In an earlier analysis of almost 600 of the donors, a V segment was called functional when productive rearrangements were above 56.7%, and segregating when the standard deviation between donors exceeded 5%. A statistical classification framework was developed to diagnose cytomegalovirus status using the catalog of TCR beta chain sequences. In a later analysis, TCR nucleotide sequences were compared against IMGT/GENE-DB human TR gene sequences so that V and J genes could be assigned. The TCRdist pipeline was used in a later analysis to assign CDR3 sequences and most-parsimonious VDJ recombination scenarios. In a later analysis, each TCR beta chain was defined by its CDR3 amino acid sequence together with its V-gene family, and reads lacking a unique V-gene family were excluded. In a later analysis, 450 to 600 highly shared, low-generation-probability nucleotide sequences were removed to address suspected cross-contamination and a sequencing artifact. For each public chain, a later analysis derived a clonal expansion index from normalized ranks of inferred template counts within each repertoire. Generation probabilities in a later analysis came from a VDJ recombination model fitted to out-of-frame rearrangements, and those results were checked against IGoR. In a later analysis, TCR-TCR, TCR-HLA and TCR-CMV co-occurrence was scored with hypergeometric tests, and a repertoire-size bias correction was applied to TCR pairs. In a later analysis, false discovery rates were estimated by permuting HLA or CMV assignments 20 times. In a later analysis, co-occurring TCRs were grouped using DBSCAN, and TCRdist sequence similarity was added for clustering within HLA-allele-positive subsets. For co-occurrence clustering, repertoires with fewer than 30,000 or more than 120,000 public chains were excluded, along with roughly five repertoires with anomalous nucleotide sharing. TCRdb carries this immuneACCESS record with in-frame sequences only. Its versions omit some clonotypes, under half of them owing to an unresolved V gene in the studies checked, with the rest unexplained. V, J and clone size were drawn from that table, and D and trimming were deduced from the DNA. The sample table contains 100,000 or so clones; only one count was recorded for around 70% of them. The ten largest make up roughly 1.3% of the sample.

This sample was included in a study of cytomegalovirus exposure and HLA in healthy donors (dated by TCRdb to 2016 to 2017). About the full investigation: An earlier analysis of some 500 of the donors reported about 250 Gb of sequence data and 100 million to 140 million unique TCR beta sequences from 190 million or so T cells. Rather than using new phenotypic data, the later analysis identified candidate immune exposures from TCR beta sequences and from how often those sequences occurred across donors. Besides the first cohort of roughly 700 subjects, a separate validation cohort made up of over a hundred different subjects was used. The T cell repertoires of some 700 subjects were profiled by immunosequencing and related to cytomegalovirus serostatus. Donor age, sex, ethnicity and CMV serostatus were compiled together with the repertoire data. Class I and class II HLA loci were covered by the typing at four-digit resolution. An early release that covered some 640 HLA-typed donors contained approximately 300 gigabases of sequencing data and about 84 million unique TCR sequences. To predict cytomegalovirus infection status, the study brought together high-throughput TCR immunosequencing, statistical association of individual TCRs with disease status, and machine learning. An earlier analysis of several hundred of the donors applied high-throughput TCR beta sequencing to assess whether each TCR beta V gene segment acted as functional or pseudogenic. Roughly 5 DR-DQ haplotypes were handled as single units for association and clustering, since linkage in the cohort was strong. Typing coverage varied by locus: roughly 620-630 donors for A, B, C, DRB1 and DQB1; roughly 500 for DQA1; over 600 for DPA1; some 470 for DPB1. To study patterns of TCR occurrence, a later analysis re-analyzed previously published TCR beta repertoires from around 700 donors and added high-resolution HLA genotyping. A later genetic analysis used genome-wide SNP genotypes for about 65% of the roughly 670 donors, treating that subset as a discovery cohort. Among approximately 370 genotyped donors of the cohort, an average of approximately 240,000 unique TCR beta nucleotide sequences was sequenced per donor, of which approximately 19% were non-productive. Every discovery cohort repertoire had been produced on one sequencing platform. The study aimed to test whether signatures of past pathogen exposure could be identified by cataloging public T cell receptors. Among the approximately 400 genotyped donors, about 85% belonged to the genetic ancestry cluster associated with self-reported Caucasian donors.

Broad study findings and their caveats: In vitro tests confirmed that a few of the cytomegalovirus-associated TCR beta chains recognize cytomegalovirus antigens. Compared with the roughly 720-donor mean, donors in an Asian-associated ancestry cluster had fewer N-insertions in productive TCRs, according to a later genetic analysis. A cluster of highly shared sequence variants was judged likely to represent a technical artifact of the sequencing pipeline. The classifier was reported to diagnose cytomegalovirus status with high specificity and sensitivity in both the original and validation cohorts. In the study, about 150 TCR beta chains were listed as associated with cytomegalovirus. The cohort was sequenced for TCR beta chains only, and without alpha or paired-chain data the features that could be detected were limited. Because HLA typing was missing for some donors at each locus, association tests included only the typed subset. Most TCR sequences were observed very rarely across donors, whereas some public TCRs were present in many individuals. V-gene and J-gene trimming of TCR beta chains was associated with a missense DCLRE1C variant in a later genetic analysis, and the association was replicated in an independent cohort. In an earlier analysis of 587 of the donors, most TCR beta V segments appeared in productive rearrangements about 87% or about 30% of the time, broadly matching IMGT annotations. CMV serostatus was the only immune exposure information available for the cohort. About 15 rarely observed V segments, including chromosome 9 orphons, were excluded from the earlier analysis of several hundred of the donors because counts were too low. When HLA alleles, especially DR and DQ, strongly co-occurred, TCR associations were difficult to assign to individual alleles. In a later analysis, some 18,000 TCR beta sequences were associated with specific HLA alleles at a false discovery rate of 0.05. Correlated functional status among segregating V segments might be attributable to linkage disequilibrium, but an unknown experimental factor could not be ruled out. Roughly uniform sequencing depth across donors was assumed in presence/absence analyses, although this assumption may not hold. The authors suggested that the approach could potentially be extended to other disease states and immunological phenotypes. In a later analysis, TCR association rates were found to vary across HLA loci, with the most associated TCRs seen for DRB1 alleles and the fewest for HLA-C alleles. In a later analysis, HLA-associated TCR beta chains showed more clonal expansion and lower generation probabilities than non-associated chains that were equally common. A further reported finding was that TCR beta sequences accurately predicted the HLA-A and HLA-B alleles for most subjects in the first cohort. According to a later analysis, most CMV-associated TCR beta chains appeared to be HLA-restricted, and the HLA associations seemed to be driven largely by CMV exposure. A later analysis reported that several top co-occurrence clusters appeared linked to parvovirus B19, influenza, CMV and Epstein-Barr virus. Some IMGT-functional V segments, including TRBV6-2 and TRBV6-3, could not be distinguished by the 87-base-pair reads and were therefore excluded.

Sequenced input: PBMCs. The receptor was isolated from a man aged 35 to 55 in good health and CMV-seronegative. Recombination linked TRBV2 to TRBJ2-1, and perhaps TRBD2 as D gene, on 5 matching bases. The DNA sequence is TGTGCCAGCACCAATTACGGAGGAAACAAAGCTGAGCAGTTCTTC. It translates as CASTNYGGNKAEQFF.